The 12 T cell receptor beta chains in this list originate from one sample, sequenced in a study of T cell repertoires in cytomegalovirus infection. No cognate antigen is known for these TCRs. TCRdb itself ran the reads through MiXCR, one entry per CDR3 protein. The table has approximately 470,000 distinct CDR3 sequences, roughly 42% seen once; the top ten hold roughly two fifths. Sequenced material: cultured PBMCs, taken from culture after CMV antigen stimulation. These receptors were taken from a human donor in good health (CMV status not recorded). Some clones in this sample may be carry-over from other donors' samples.

This rearrangement joins TRBV7-2 to TRBJ2-1; perhaps TRBD2 as D (6 bases). This CDR3 has 15 residues. The germline CDR1 and CDR2 sequences are SGHTA and FQGNSA. V dropped 6 bases and J dropped 13 bases, with 25 bases sitting between them. The CDR3 loop is CASRSPALPGGPQFF. CDR3 coding DNA: TGTGCCAGCAGATCCCCGGCCCTCCCCGGAGGGCCCCAGTTCTTC.

The chain combines TRBV7-9 with TRBJ1-1; 8 positions match TRBD1. CDR1 is SEHNR and CDR2 is FQNEAQ in the germline V gene (reference sequence). CDR3 length: 14 residues. The ends lost 5 bases at V and 5 bases at J; junction bases unmatched: 7. The CDR3 region has the DNA TGTGCCAGCAGCCCCGAGACAGGGGAAACTGAAGCTTTCTTT. The encoded protein is CASSPETGETEAFF.

In this sample, this clonotype turned up a few times. The genes are TRBV12-5 and TRBJ2-1; D remains unclear. V was pared by 2 bases and J by 2 bases, with 7 bases between. The CDR3 length is 14 residues. From germline, CDR1 is LGHNT and CDR2 FRNRAP. CDR3 region: CASGLPEAYNEQFF. CDR3 nucleotides: TGTGCTAGTGGTTTGCCCGAGGCCTACAATGAGCAGTTCTTC.

The CDR3 bases are TGTGCCAGTTTGGACAGGGACGGGTGGCGCAATCAGCCCCAGCATTTT. Translated, it gives CASLDRDGWRNQPQHF. The genes are TRBV19 and TRBJ1-5, with 8 bases fitting TRBD1. Germline V CDR1 and CDR2: LNHDA, SQIVND (reference sequence). The CDR3 totals 16 residues. V dropped 8 bases and J dropped 2; count of bases not matched to a gene: 11.

This clonotype was recorded a few times. The chain carries TRBV7-7 and TRBJ2-3; D unresolved. Germline assignment: CDR1 SSHAT and CDR2 FNYEAQ (reference sequence). The CDR3 spans 13 residues. The germline V and J ends were trimmed by 5 bases and 5 bases, with 11 bases remaining between them. The CDR3 spells CASSIGRGDTQYF. In DNA form, the CDR3 reads TGTGCCAGCAGCATAGGGCGTGGAGATACGCAGTATTTT.

This chain uses TRBV28 with TRBJ2-5; maybe TRBD2 (7 bases). Trimming stripped 5 bases from V and 5 bases from J, with 21 bases between. The CDR3 is 16 residues long. Germline-derived CDR1 and CDR2 are MDHEN and SYDVKM. The CDR3 loop is CASSRALRGPGETQYF. Here the CDR3 DNA reads TGTGCCAGCAGTCGGGCGTTGCGGGGGCCGGGGGAGACCCAGTACTTC.

About this clonotype itself: At one end, the junction sequence differs from germline, possibly due to a read error. The chain joins TRBV7-2 to TRBJ1-1; tentative D call: TRBD1 (6 bases). The germline V gene has CDR1 SGHTA and CDR2 FQGNSA. This CDR3 is built from 17 residues. The CDR3 region is CASSFQGSHTLDTEVFF. For the CDR3, the DNA is TGTGCCAGCAGCTTCCAGGGGAGCCATACTCTGGACACTGAAGTTTTCTTT.

This clonotype was observed a few times. CDR3 in amino acids: CASSLVASGGFYEQYF. The CDR3 nucleotides are TGTGCCAGCAGCTTAGTCGCTAGCGGGGGATTCTACGAGCAGTACTTC. J is TRBJ2-7 and V is TRBV11-1; TRBD2 matches at 10 bases. The CDR3 loop spans 16 amino acids. The V and J ends lost 1 base and 3 bases, in that order; junction bases with no gene match: 6. Germline CDR1 reads SGHAT; CDR2 reads FQDESV (reference sequence).

This clonotype has just one count. This chain links TRBV6-6 with TRBJ1-5; the D gene is possibly TRBD1 (6 bases). V lost 5 bases, J lost 7 bases, and 12 bases lay in between. Germline CDR1 is MNHNY and CDR2 is SVGAGI (reference sequence). The CDR3 spans 13 residues. The CDR3 region is CASSAAGGQPQHF. As DNA, the CDR3 is TGTGCCAGCAGTGCTGCGGGGGGCCAGCCCCAGCATTTT.

The chain is built from TRBV15 and TRBJ2-3, with TRBD2 matching over 7 bases. V dropped 1 base and J dropped 0; count of bases not matched to a gene: 4. The CDR3 consists of 16 residues. Looked up from germline, CDR1 is LNHNV and CDR2 is YYDKDF (reference sequence). CDR3 in DNA: TGTGCCACCAGCAGAGGGCTAGCGGCTAGCACAGATACGCAGTATTTT. It yields the protein CATSRGLAASTDTQYF.

In its sample, this clonotype was seen a few times. The CDR3 nucleotides are TGTGCCAGCAGCTTAGATCAGGGACAGCCCCAGCATTTT. It translates to CASSLDQGQPQHF. The gene calls are TRBV11-2 and TRBJ1-5, with D perhaps TRBD1 (5 bases). Germline CDR1 is SGHAT and CDR2 is FQNNGV. With 0 bases removed from V and 7 bases from J, the gap between germline ends came to 7 bases. There are 13 residues in the CDR3.

The chain employs TRBV6-2 or TRBV6-3 and TRBJ2-6; weak D call: TRBD2 (6 bases). Trimming removed 0 bases from V and 0 bases from J, with 9 bases in between. The germline V gene encodes CDR1 MNHEY and CDR2 SVGEGT. There are 17 residues in the CDR3. The CDR3, as DNA: TGTGCCAGCAGTTACTCCTTGGGGGGCTCTGGGGCCAACGTCCTGACTTTC. This encodes CASSYSLGGSGANVLTF.